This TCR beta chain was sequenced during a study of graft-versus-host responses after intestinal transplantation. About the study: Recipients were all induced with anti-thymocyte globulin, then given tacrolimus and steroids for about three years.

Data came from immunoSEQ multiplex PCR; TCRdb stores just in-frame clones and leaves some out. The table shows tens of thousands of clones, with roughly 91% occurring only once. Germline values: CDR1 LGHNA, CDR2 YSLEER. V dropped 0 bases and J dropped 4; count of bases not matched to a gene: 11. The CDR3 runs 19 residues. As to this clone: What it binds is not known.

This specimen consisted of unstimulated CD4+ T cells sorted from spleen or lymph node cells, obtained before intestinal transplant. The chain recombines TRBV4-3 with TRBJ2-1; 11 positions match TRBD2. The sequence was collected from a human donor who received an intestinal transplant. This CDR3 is CASSQDGILRLAGYNEQFF. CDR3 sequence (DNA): TGCGCCAGCAGCCAAGACGGTATCCTAAGACTAGCGGGGTACAATGAGCAGTTCTTC.